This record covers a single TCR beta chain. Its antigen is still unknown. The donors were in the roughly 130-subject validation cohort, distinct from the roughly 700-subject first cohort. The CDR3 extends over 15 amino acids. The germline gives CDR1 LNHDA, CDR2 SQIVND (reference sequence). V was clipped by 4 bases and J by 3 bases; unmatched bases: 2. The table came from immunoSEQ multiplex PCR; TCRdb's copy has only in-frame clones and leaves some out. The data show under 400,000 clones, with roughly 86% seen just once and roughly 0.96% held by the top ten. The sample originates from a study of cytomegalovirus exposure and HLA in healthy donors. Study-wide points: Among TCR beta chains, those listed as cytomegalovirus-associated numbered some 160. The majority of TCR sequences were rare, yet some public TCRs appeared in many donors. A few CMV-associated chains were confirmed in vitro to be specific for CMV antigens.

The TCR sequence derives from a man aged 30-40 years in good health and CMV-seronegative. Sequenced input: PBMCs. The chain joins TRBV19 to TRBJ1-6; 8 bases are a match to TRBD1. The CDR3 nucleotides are TGTGCCAGTAGTACGGACAGGGACTATAATTCACCCCTCCACTTT. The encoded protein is CASSTDRDYNSPLHF. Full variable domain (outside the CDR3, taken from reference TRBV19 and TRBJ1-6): DGGITQSPKYLFRKEGQNVTLSCEQNLNHDAMYWYRQDPGQGLRLIYYSQIVNDFQKGDIAEGYSVSREKKESFPLTVTSAQKNPTAFYLCASSTDRDYNSPLHFGNGTRLTVT.